This record concerns one T cell receptor beta chain sequence. Its antigen is still unknown. The sample holds no much larger clone one base away, and base qualities are not on file. From a lookup of the germline V gene, CDR1 and CDR2 are SGHRS and YFSETQ. There are 15 amino acids in the CDR3, from cysteine to phenylalanine inclusive. Just CDR3 DNA is preserved here, 45 bases in frame from base 1. The germline V and J ends show losses of 4 bases and 3 bases respectively, and no gene match explains 4 bases of the junction. The CDR3 regions of human TCRbeta chains were analyzed by immunosequencing. As for how the authors treated the data: TCRs in the repertoires were compared against a reference library of SARS-CoV-2-specific TCRs that had been generated with the MIRA antigen-specificity platform. Breadth was defined as the fraction of unique TCRs that were SARS-CoV-2-associated. Depth was defined as the fraction of total T cells that were SARS-CoV-2-associated. Using the MIRA data, each spike-specific TCR was mapped to the spike region that the TCR reacts to and placed in a CD4 or CD8 class. Log10-transformed breadth and depth values were compared by one-way ANOVA with Sidak's multiple comparisons tests. Sourced from immuneACCESS, this table was stored by TCRdb with only in-frame sequences that have V and J called. A share of the clones is absent; for the studies checked, an unresolved V gene accounts for under half, and the remainder has no known explanation. That table supplies the V and J calls and clone size; D and trimming were determined from the DNA. Counted in this sample were 100,000 to 150,000 clones; roughly 90% of them appeared once. Of the sample, around 1.5% falls within the top ten clones.

The sample's time point label is to be understood as: baseline before first vaccination. Vaccinee samples were obtained from the UK trials COV001 and COV002, which included a single-blind randomized controlled phase 2/3 trial of AZD1222 (ChAdOx1 nCoV-19) in healthy adults. For TCRbeta chain sequencing, PBMC samples were collected from trial participants at day 0 and at day 28 after the second dose. This sample was taken from a study of T cell responses to AZD1222 COVID-19 vaccine (dated by TCRdb to the early 2020s). Context from the whole study: AZD1222 recipients given second doses at about 4 weeks or at about 12 weeks were pooled, since spike-specific TCR depth and breadth were not found to differ between the two schedules. A total of 230 to 250 trial participants underwent TCR sequencing, of whom about 210 received two doses of AZD1222 and some 25 received two doses of the MenACWY control vaccine. Enrollment into the trials was organized by age into subgroups of 18-55, 56-69 and 70-plus years, and those subgroups contained roughly 150, 30 and 60 TCR-sequenced participants, respectively.

Results and caveats for the whole study, not just this receptor: Spike-specific TCR breadth and depth rose significantly after two AZD1222 doses compared with day 0 and with MenACWY recipients. Conclusions about previously exposed vaccinees are limited, since just five or six AZD1222 recipients were seropositive for SARS-CoV-2 at baseline. Reportedly, close to half of the unique spike-specific TCRs recognized epitopes lying outside the regions that are mutated in the B.1.351 and B.1.1.7 variants. Because no day 14 peak-response samples were available, the repertoires could be characterized only after the peak T cell response. The whole spike protein was spanned by vaccine-associated CD4 TCRs, and dominant responses were seen in regions 160-218 and 743-854. Participants were mostly white British, with more females than males. The authors suggested clonal diversity may have been underestimated. The 56-69-year group was small, and its depth increase did not reach significance, likely because of low power.

The chain links TRBV5-1 with TRBJ2-7, with 13 junctional bases fitting TRBD2. The sample here was peripheral blood, taken on day 0 of AZD1222 vaccination. The TCR originated in an adult in good health. The sequenced DNA: TGCGCCAGCAGCACCGGGACTAGCGGGATCTACGAGCAGTACTTC. Its protein product is CASSTGTSGIYEQYF. When the CDR3 is completed using the reference TRBV5-1 and TRBJ2-7 genes on either side, the full variable domain is KAGVTQTPRYLIKTRGQQVTLSCSPISGHRSVSWYQQTPGQGLQFLFEYFSETQRNKGNFPGRFSGRQFSNSRSEMNVSTLELGDSALYLCASSTGTSGIYEQYFGPGTRLTVT.